This T cell receptor (beta chain) was sequenced during a study of cytomegalovirus exposure and HLA in healthy donors. A multiplex PCR was run with 60 Vbeta primers and 13 Jbeta primers. Repertoires were generated with immunoSEQ multiplex PCR, while TCRdb's copy carries only in-frame clones and drops some. This table holds 200,000 to 250,000 clones, more than 60% found once. The germline gives CDR1 MNHNS, CDR2 SASEGT. V lost 10 bases and J lost 6; bases outside the gene matches: 13. The length of the CDR3 is 14 residues. The clonotype was recovered from a man aged 50 or older in good health and CMV-seronegative. The specimen was PBMCs. J is TRBJ2-3 and V is TRBV6-1, with 7 bases fitting TRBD2. The CDR3 sequence is CATARGGVSDTQYF. The DNA for the CDR3 is TGTGCCACCGCGCGGGGAGGGGTGAGTGATACGCAGTATTTT.